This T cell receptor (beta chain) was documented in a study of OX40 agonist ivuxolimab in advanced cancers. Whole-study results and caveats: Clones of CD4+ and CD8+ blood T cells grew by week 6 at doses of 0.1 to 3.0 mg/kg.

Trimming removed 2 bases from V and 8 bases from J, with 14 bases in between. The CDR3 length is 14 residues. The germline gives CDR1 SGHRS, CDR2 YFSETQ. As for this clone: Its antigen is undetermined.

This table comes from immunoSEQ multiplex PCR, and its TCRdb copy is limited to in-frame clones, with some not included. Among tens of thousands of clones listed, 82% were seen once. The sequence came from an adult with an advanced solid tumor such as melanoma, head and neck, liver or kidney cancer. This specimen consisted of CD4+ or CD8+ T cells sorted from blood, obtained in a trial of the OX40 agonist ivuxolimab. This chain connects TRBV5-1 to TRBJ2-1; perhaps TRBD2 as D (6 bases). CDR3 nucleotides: TGCGCCAGCAGCTTACTTGCGGGGCGGGATGAGCAGTTCTTC. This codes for CASSLLAGRDEQFF.